This T cell receptor (beta chain) emerged from a study of T cells after yellow fever vaccination. Whole-study findings and limits: Most clones from primary vaccination were detected again post-booster (roughly 96% CD4, roughly 85% CD8). Only a small proportion of the clonotypes turned up in both the CD4 and the CD8 compartments, likely arising from convergent recombination.

MiXCR was run by TCRdb on the 5' RACE reads, yielding one entry per CDR3 protein. The sample consists of just under 600,000 distinct CDR3 sequences, roughly 13% of them appearing once. For this clonotype: The antigen is undetermined.

Germline CDR1 and CDR2: LGHDT and YNNKEL (reference sequence). The CDR3 has 13 amino acids. V dropped 3 bases and J dropped 8 bases, with 10 bases sitting between them. Sequences were derived from PBMCs, sampled on the day of the yellow fever booster vaccination. This sequence joins TRBV3-1 and TRBJ2-2; maybe TRBD2 (5 bases). The receptor was derived from a young man who received the YFV17D yellow fever vaccine. The CDR3 loop reads CASSQRPGGELFF. In DNA, the CDR3 is TGTGCCAGCAGCCAGCGACCGGGGGGGGAGCTGTTTTTT.